The source of this TCR beta chain is a study of CD8 T cells in ankylosing spondylitis. Study outcomes and limitations: A motif of under ten highly homologous TCR beta variants was seen as apparently characteristic of ankylosing spondylitis blood.

5'-RACE, quantitative and with molecular barcodes, yielded the TCR beta libraries. TCRdb re-called the 5' RACE reads through MiXCR, storing one row per CDR3 protein. Among 330,000 or so distinct CDR3 sequences listed, roughly 8% were seen once. Concerning this clonotype: What it binds is not known.

This TCR came from a male donor with ankylosing spondylitis. The sequenced material came from blood, either unsorted or a sorted T cell fraction (not recorded which).

This CDR3 is CASSQMGSRETQYF. The CDR3 nucleotides read TGCGCCAGCAGCCAGATGGGCAGCCGGGAGACCCAGTACTTC. The chain couples TRBV4-1 to TRBJ2-5; no clear D. Germline loops: CDR1 MGHRA, CDR2 YSYEKL. Deletions cut 3 bases from V and 5 bases from J, with 13 bases between. There are 14 residues in the CDR3.